Listed here are 28 T cell receptor beta chains from one sample, sequenced in a study of lymphopenia after photon versus proton radiotherapy. Method: immunoSEQ multiplex PCR; TCRdb's copy keeps in-frame clones and lacks some. The sample records about 33,000 clones, approximately 87% being singletons. Specimen: peripheral blood, collected from a patient treated with photon-based radiotherapy. These TCRs come from a woman aged 45-59 years with pancreatic cancer.

This chain joins TRBV7-2 and TRBJ2-3; D possibly corresponds to TRBD2 (7 bases). The CDR3 length is 17 residues. CDR1 and CDR2 (germline): SGHTA, FQGNSA. V shed 2 bases and J shed 2 bases, with 17 bases lying between them. In DNA, the CDR3 is TGTGCCAGCAGCTTAAGAAATGGGGGGGCCAACACAGATACGCAGTATTTT. Translation: CASSLRNGGANTDTQYF.

In its sample, this clone was seen once. The rearrangement uses TRBV28 and TRBJ2-3, with D possibly being TRBD1 (6 bases). Trimming took off 4 bases at V and 2 bases at J, with 7 bases between the two ends. The CDR3 sequence is 13 residues long. Germline V lookup: CDR1 MDHEN, CDR2 SYDVKM. The CDR3 DNA reads TGTGCCAGCAGTTCAGGGGCCACAGATACGCAGTATTTT. The encoded protein is CASSSGATDTQYF.

The CDR3 sequence is CASSLIRVGGELFF. CDR3 in DNA: TGTGCCAGCAGCCTAATCAGGGTGGGCGGGGAGCTGTTTTTT. V is TRBV7-8 and J is TRBJ2-2; perhaps TRBD1 as D (5 bases). Trimming stripped 5 bases from V and 7 bases from J, with 14 bases between. Germline-derived CDR1 and CDR2 are SGHVS and FQNEAQ. The CDR3 is 14 residues long.

The gene calls are TRBV7-2 and TRBJ1-2; the match to TRBD1 covers 7 bases. CDR3 length: 15 amino acids. CDR1 SGHTA and CDR2 FQGNSA come from the germline V gene. V dropped 5 bases and J dropped 3; count of bases not matched to a gene: 9. CDR3 in DNA: TGTGCCAGCAGCCCCCGACAGGGTGGGCACTATGGCTACACCTTC. Translated, it gives CASSPRQGGHYGYTF.

The chain couples TRBV10-3 to TRBJ2-3; TRBD2 matches at 7 bases. From germline, CDR1 is ENHRY and CDR2 SYGVKD. The CDR3 is made up of 15 amino acids. The junction had 10 bases not matched to a gene; V was cut back by 3 bases and J by 7 bases. CDR3 residues: CAISEEAGALNTQYF. As DNA, the CDR3 is TGTGCCATCAGTGAAGAGGCGGGAGCTCTAAATACGCAGTATTTT.

The chain has TRBV7-9 and TRBJ2-3, with D possibly TRBD2 on 6 matching bases. This CDR3 contains 15 residues. Germline CDR1 SEHNR, CDR2 FQNEAQ (reference sequence). Trimming stripped 0 bases from V and 0 bases from J, with 7 bases between. The CDR3 DNA reads as TGTGCCAGCAGCTTAGCTAGCGGAAGCACAGATACGCAGTATTTT. Its protein is CASSLASGSTDTQYF.

This rearrangement joins TRBV19 to TRBJ2-4, with 8 bases aligning to TRBD1. CDR1 and CDR2 from the germline V gene are LNHDA and SQIVND (reference sequence). The V segment lost 4 bases and the J segment 6 bases; nucleotides outside the gene matches: 11. The CDR3 runs to 16 residues. CDR3 region: CASSRTSQGDRNIQYF. The CDR3 DNA follows: TGTGCCAGTAGTAGGACATCACAGGGGGACAGAAACATTCAGTACTTC.

The V call is TRBV27, the J call TRBJ1-2, with a possible D match to TRBD1 (5 bases). The CDR3 is 14 amino acids. CDR1 is MNHEY, CDR2 SMNVEV, per germline (reference sequence). Trimming stripped 4 bases from V and 6 bases from J, with 15 bases between. The CDR3 loop reads CASSSPGLRHGYTF. In DNA, the CDR3 is TGTGCCAGCAGTTCTCCAGGGTTACGGCATGGCTACACCTTC.

CDR3 coding DNA: TGTGCCAGCAGCGCTGGACAGGGGGCGGATTACCACGAGCAGTACTTC. Its protein is CASSAGQGADYHEQYF. V gene TRBV7-3 combines with J gene TRBJ2-7, with 11 positions matching TRBD1. The CDR3 is made up of 16 amino acids. Germline CDR1 reads SGHTA; CDR2 reads FQGTGA. The junction had 11 bases not matched to a gene; V was cut back by 5 bases and J by 5 bases.

This sequence joins TRBV30 and TRBJ2-6; no reliable D call. CDR1 and CDR2 from the germline V gene are GTSNPN and SVGIG (reference sequence). The CDR3 consists of 16 residues. The V gene lost 2 bases and the J gene lost 0 bases, with 11 bases spanning the gap. The CDR3 sequence is CAWSWAGSSGANVLTF. The CDR3 DNA reads TGTGCCTGGAGTTGGGCAGGCAGCTCTGGGGCCAACGTCCTGACTTTC.

The chain recombines TRBV29-1 with TRBJ1-2; possibly TRBD1 for D (6 bases). CDR1 and CDR2 from the germline V gene are SQVTM and ANQGSEA. With 1 base removed from V and 4 bases from J, the gap between germline ends came to 13 bases. The CDR3 runs 14 residues. CDR3 nucleotide sequence: TGCAGCGTTGAAGTTTCGGACAGACTCTATGGCTACACCTTC. This translates into CSVEVSDRLYGYTF.

The rearrangement uses TRBV10-3 and TRBJ2-1; 8 nucleotides line up with TRBD1. CDR1 is ENHRY, CDR2 SYGVKD, per germline. CDR3 length: 13 amino acids. J was trimmed by 7 bases and V by 9 bases; bases with no gene match: 8. The CDR3 region is CAMSDREVNEQFF. CDR3 in DNA: TGTGCCATGTCGGACAGGGAGGTAAATGAGCAGTTCTTC.

The rearrangement uses TRBV29-1 and TRBJ1-1; D perhaps matches TRBD1 (5 bases). The CDR3 runs to 15 residues. In germline, CDR1 is SQVTM, CDR2 ANQGSEA. V lost 7 bases and J 0 bases, leaving 18 bases between the germline ends. The CDR3 region is CSASQGRNLNTEAFF. Here the CDR3 DNA reads TGCAGCGCGAGCCAGGGCCGCAATCTGAACACTGAAGCTTTCTTT.

The J gene is TRBJ1-1, the V gene TRBV7-6; D is possibly TRBD1 (6 bases). The CDR3 is made up of 14 amino acids. Trimming stripped 4 bases from V and 1 base from J, with 10 bases between. The germline V gene encodes CDR1 SGHVS and CDR2 FNYEAQ. This CDR3 is CASSSRDTNTEAFF. The DNA of the CDR3 is TGTGCCAGCAGCTCAAGGGACACGAACACTGAAGCTTTCTTT.

This clone came up once. The chain couples TRBV11-2 to TRBJ1-4; D remains unclear. Germline CDR1 reads SGHAT; CDR2 reads FQNNGV. The CDR3 length is 14 residues. Trimming left V 2 bases short and J 7 bases short, with 11 bases between. This CDR3 is CASSLTQATEKLFF. DNA for the CDR3: TGTGCCAGCAGCTTAACCCAGGCTACTGAAAAACTGTTTTTT.

This chain uses TRBV18 with TRBJ2-2; 8 bases line up with TRBD1. The CDR3 runs to 14 residues. Germline CDR1 reads KGHSH; CDR2 reads LQKENI. Trimming took 2 bases from V and 4 from J; bases not matched to a gene: 0. The CDR3 nucleotides are TGTGCCAGCTCACCAGGACAGGGCACCGGGGAGCTGTTTTTT. It encodes CASSPGQGTGELFF. Based on the CDR3 plus reference TRBV18 and TRBJ2-2, the full variable domain is NAGVMQNPRHLVRRRGQEARLRCSPMKGHSHVYWYRQLPEEGLKFMVYLQKENIIDESGMPKERFSAEFPKEGPSILRIQQVVRGDSAAYFCASSPGQGTGELFFGEGSRLTVL.

This clone was seen only a few times. The rearrangement links TRBV6-1 to TRBJ2-1; D call uncertain. The length of the CDR3 is 17 residues. Germline assignment: CDR1 MNHNS and CDR2 SASEGT. Trimming removed 3 bases from V and 0 bases from J, with 15 bases in between. DNA for the CDR3: TGTGCCAGCAGTGAGGTACCCAGCGAGAGCTCCTACAATGAGCAGTTCTTC. It yields the protein CASSEVPSESSYNEQFF.

This sequence joins TRBV27 and TRBJ2-3; D is undetermined. V was shortened by 7 bases and J by 4 bases, with 9 bases between the two germline ends. This CDR3 contains 12 residues. Looked up from germline, CDR1 is MNHEY and CDR2 is SMNVEV (reference sequence). The CDR3 coding sequence is TGTGCCAGCACTTCCCCCCCAGATACGCAGTATTTT. It translates to CASTSPPDTQYF.

The V gene is TRBV7-8, the J gene TRBJ1-5; 7 bases are a match to TRBD1. The CDR3 totals 16 residues. Looked up from germline, CDR1 is SGHVS and CDR2 is FQNEAQ. V lost 1 base and J lost 2; bases outside the gene matches: 5. The CDR3 protein is CASSLETGMGNQPQHF. CDR3 nucleotides: TGTGCCAGCAGCTTAGAGACAGGGATGGGCAATCAGCCCCAGCATTTT.

The V call is TRBV27, the J call TRBJ2-5; 7 bases align to TRBD1. The V gene end was trimmed by 5 bases and the J gene end by 6 bases; junction bases not matched to a gene: 12. CDR1 is MNHEY, CDR2 SMNVEV, per germline (reference sequence). The CDR3 consists of 15 residues. Here the CDR3 DNA reads TGTGCCAGCAGTCCACTTACAGGGGATAAGAAGACCCAGTACTTC. This gives the protein CASSPLTGDKKTQYF.

The V and J genes are TRBV7-3 and TRBJ2-1; 16 bases map to TRBD2. The CDR3 sequence is 15 residues long. Per germline, CDR1 SGHTA and CDR2 FQGTGA. The V segment lost 4 bases and the J segment 8 bases; nucleotides outside the gene matches: 2. The CDR3 is CASSSGTSGRDEQFF. CDR3 nucleotide sequence: TGTGCCAGCAGCTCCGGGACTAGCGGGAGGGATGAGCAGTTCTTC.

The chain links TRBV5-1 to TRBJ1-2, with a weak D call TRBD1 (6 bases). The V and J ends lost 0 bases and 7 bases respectively, with 19 bases between them. This CDR3 contains 16 residues. CDR1 and CDR2 from the germline V gene are SGHRS and YFSETQ. CDR3 loop: CASSLEGVGARGGYTF. The CDR3 bases are TGCGCCAGCAGCTTGGAAGGTGTGGGGGCCCGCGGTGGCTACACCTTC. Full variable domain (outside the CDR3, taken from reference TRBV5-1 and TRBJ1-2): KAGVTQTPRYLIKTRGQQVTLSCSPISGHRSVSWYQQTPGQGLQFLFEYFSETQRNKGNFPGRFSGRQFSNSRSEMNVSTLELGDSALYLCASSLEGVGARGGYTFGSGTRLTVV.

This rearrangement joins TRBV28 to TRBJ1-5; 7 bases are a match to TRBD1. This CDR3 is built from 12 residues. CDR1 and CDR2 from the germline V gene are MDHEN and SYDVKM. V lost 10 bases to trimming and J lost 3 bases; unmatched junction nucleotides: 3. The CDR3 protein is CAIRGPNQPQHF. The CDR3 DNA follows: TGTGCCATAAGGGGGCCCAATCAGCCCCAGCATTTT.

The chain carries TRBV19 and TRBJ2-7; 13 nucleotides match TRBD2. The CDR3 totals 15 residues. After removal of 3 bases from V and 3 bases from J, the junction contained 2 bases not matched to a gene. The germline CDR1 and CDR2 sequences are LNHDA and SQIVND (reference sequence). CDR3 amino acids: CASSIGTSGVYEQYF. The DNA for the CDR3 is TGTGCCAGTAGTATCGGGACTAGCGGGGTCTACGAGCAGTACTTC.

The chain uses TRBV7-2 and TRBJ2-6; D unclear. There are 16 residues in the CDR3. Germline CDR1 reads SGHTA; CDR2 reads FQGNSA. V lost 1 base, J lost 1 base, and 8 bases lay in between. In nucleotides, the CDR3 is TGTGCCAGCAGCTTAGATGCCGTATCTGGGGCCAACGTCCTGACTTTC. Protein: CASSLDAVSGANVLTF.

This clone was seen only once. The V call is TRBV6-6, the J call TRBJ2-2, with D perhaps matching TRBD1 or TRBD2 (5 bases each). The CDR3 runs 15 residues. V lost 7 bases and J 0 bases, leaving 12 bases between the germline ends. Germline CDR1 is MNHNY and CDR2 is SVGAGI (reference sequence). The CDR3 loop is CASNPRGTNTGELFF. The CDR3 DNA sequence: TGTGCCAGCAATCCCCGGGGCACGAACACCGGGGAGCTGTTTTTT.

This sequence joins TRBV15 and TRBJ2-7; 9 bases map to TRBD2. The V segment lost 2 bases and the J segment 1 base; nucleotides outside the gene matches: 6. Germline V lookup: CDR1 LNHNV, CDR2 YYDKDF (reference sequence). This CDR3 has 16 residues. Written as DNA, the CDR3 is TGTGCCACCAGCAGAAAAGGGACTAGCCGGTCCTACGAGCAGTACTTC. This encodes CATSRKGTSRSYEQYF. The full variable domain, completed using reference TRBV15 and TRBJ2-7, is DAMVIQNPRYQVTQFGKPVTLSCSQTLNHNVMYWYQQKSSQAPKLLFHYYDKDFNNEADTPDNFQSRRPNTSFCFLDIRSPGLGDTAMYLCATSRKGTSRSYEQYFGPGTRLTVT.

The chain has TRBV2 and TRBJ2-2; 9 bases map to TRBD2. The CDR3 contains 14 residues. V trimming: 6 bases; J trimming: 6 bases; junction bases outside the gene matches: 5. In germline, CDR1 is SNHLY, CDR2 FYNNEI. As DNA, the CDR3 is TGTGCCAGCAGGGTTGGGACTAGCTCCGGGGAGCTGTTTTTT. Protein: CASRVGTSSGELFF.